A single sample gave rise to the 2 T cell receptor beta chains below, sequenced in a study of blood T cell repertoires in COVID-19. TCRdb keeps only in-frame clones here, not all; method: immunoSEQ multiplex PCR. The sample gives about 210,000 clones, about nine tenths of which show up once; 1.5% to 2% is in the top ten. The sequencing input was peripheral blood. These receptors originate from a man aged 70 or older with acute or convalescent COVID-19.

This CDR3 reads CASSTRLATYNEQFF. The CDR3 DNA reads TGTGCCAGCAGCACCCGACTAGCGACCTACAATGAGCAGTTCTTC. The gene calls are TRBV5-4 and TRBJ2-1, with 8 bases that match TRBD2. The length of the CDR3 is 15 residues. V lost 4 bases, J lost 2 bases, and 5 bases stayed unmatched. CDR1 and CDR2 from the germline V gene are SGHNT and YYREEE (reference sequence).

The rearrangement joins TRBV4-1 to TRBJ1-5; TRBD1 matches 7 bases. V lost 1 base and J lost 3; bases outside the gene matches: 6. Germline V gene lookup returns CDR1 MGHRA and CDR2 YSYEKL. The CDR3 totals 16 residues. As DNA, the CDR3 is TGCGCCAGCAGCCAAGTCCAGGGGGTAGACAATCAGCCCCAGCATTTT. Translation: CASSQVQGVDNQPQHF.